This paragraph covers one TCR beta chain sequence. Its antigen is as yet unknown. The junction departs from the called germline gene at one end, perhaps through a read error. Between roughly 17 and 33 mg of unsorted bulk tissue served as the source from which RNA and DNA were co-extracted. The patients presented with primary liver carcinoma, which was managed through surgical resection. The V gene's germline CDR1 is SQVTM and CDR2 ANQGSEA. This CDR3 region has 16 residues. Starting material of about 0.45 ug total RNA yielded TCR beta cDNA via a constant-region primer. Three nested multiplex PCR rounds of slightly modified ARM-PCR generated TCR beta libraries. PCR rounds one and two used TRBV1-TRBV30 forward primers with a C-beta reverse primer for around 11 cycles each. TCRdb redid the calling of the multiplex PCR reads with MiXCR, one entry per CDR3 protein. The sample consists of roughly 80,000 distinct CDR3 sequences, 69% of them appearing once.

The sample belongs to a study of tumor-infiltrating lymphocytes in primary liver carcinoma. Study overall: Sequencing of the samples generated roughly 3.65 to 7.5 million productive TCRbeta reads, with similar yields across tissue types. Study-level findings and limits: Tumor top-250-clone fractions significantly exceeded those of blood (p = 0.039). Tumor-blood pairs (like tumor-adjacent pairs) overlapped less than tumor region pairs did.

The sequenced sample consisted of tumor-adjacent normal liver tissue. This TCR derives from a man between 35 and 55 years old with primary liver carcinoma and hepatitis B virus infection. The V and J genes are TRBV29-1 and TRBJ2-3; D not certain. The CDR3 protein is CSVTGVDGRSTDMQYF. The CDR3 DNA is TGCAGCGTCACTGGAGTGGACGGACGTAGCACAGATATGCAGTATTTT.